The 22 T cell receptor beta chains listed next were all sequenced from one sample in a study of blood T cell repertoires in COVID-19. Using immunoSEQ multiplex PCR, the repertoire was profiled, and TCRdb retains in-frame clones only, with some absent. This table holds approximately 280,000 clones, around 89% found once. The sequenced material came from peripheral blood. The receptors were sampled from a middle-aged man with acute or convalescent COVID-19.

The chain is built from TRBV5-1 and TRBJ2-7; TRBD1 matches at 9 bases. The trim removed 4 bases at V and 1 base at J, leaving 6 bases unmatched. The CDR3 is 15 amino acids. Germline-derived CDR1 and CDR2 are SGHRS and YFSETQ. CDR3 residues: CASSPEGTGSYEQYF. CDR3 DNA sequence: TGCGCCAGCAGCCCGGAGGGGACAGGGTCCTACGAGCAGTACTTC.

The rearrangement links TRBV30 to TRBJ1-1; 8 nucleotides match TRBD1. This CDR3 contains 12 residues. Per germline, CDR1 GTSNPN and CDR2 SVGIG (reference sequence). Trimming at V came to 8 bases and at J to 5 bases, leaving 7 bases not matched to a gene. The CDR3 region is CAGSQGATEAFF. The DNA for the CDR3 is TGTGCCGGATCTCAGGGGGCAACTGAAGCTTTCTTT.

V is TRBV27 and J is TRBJ1-6; unclear D gene. The CDR3 consists of 13 residues. CDR1 and CDR2 from the germline V gene are MNHEY and SMNVEV (reference sequence). The germline V and J ends were trimmed by 7 bases and 9 bases, with 13 bases remaining between them. The CDR3 DNA is TGTGCCAGCACGGCGGGGAGCACTTCACCCCTCCACTTT. It codes for CASTAGSTSPLHF.

This chain joins TRBV6-5 and TRBJ2-7; weak D call: TRBD1 (5 bases). The CDR3 consists of 13 residues. Per germline, CDR1 MNHEY and CDR2 SVGAGI. Trimming took 4 bases from V and 7 from J, leaving 14 bases between them. In DNA form, the CDR3 reads TGTGCCAGCAGTTTAGAGGTGGGGCGAGAGCAGTACTTC. This encodes CASSLEVGREQYF.

This chain uses TRBV5-1 with TRBJ1-3, with D possibly being TRBD1 (6 bases). V lost 2 bases and J lost 0, with 12 bases in between. The CDR3 has 16 amino acids. CDR1 is SGHRS, CDR2 YFSETQ, per germline. The CDR3 sequence: CASSFRSGASGNTIYF. CDR3 bases: TGCGCCAGCAGCTTTCGGTCAGGGGCCTCTGGAAACACCATATATTTT.

The chain couples TRBV5-1 to TRBJ1-1; 7 bases line up with TRBD1. Germline V gene sequence: CDR1 SGHRS, CDR2 YFSETQ. The CDR3 is 16 residues long. V lost 0 bases to trimming and J lost 5 bases; unmatched junction nucleotides: 10. Here the CDR3 reads CASSLAPAGGKTEAFF. In DNA, the CDR3 is TGCGCCAGCAGCTTGGCCCCCGCAGGGGGAAAGACTGAAGCTTTCTTT. The full variable domain, with the rest looked up from reference TRBV5-1 and TRBJ1-1, is KAGVTQTPRYLIKTRGQQVTLSCSPISGHRSVSWYQQTPGQGLQFLFEYFSETQRNKGNFPGRFSGRQFSNSRSEMNVSTLELGDSALYLCASSLAPAGGKTEAFFGQGTRLTVV.

The chain links TRBV6-1 to TRBJ2-1, with 11 bases that match TRBD1. The CDR3 loop spans 15 amino acids. CDR1 and CDR2 from the germline V gene are MNHNS and SASEGT. J was trimmed by 9 bases and V by 3 bases; bases with no gene match: 7. The CDR3 sequence is CASSDRDRGLGEQFF. In DNA, the CDR3 is TGTGCCAGCAGTGACCGGGACAGGGGGTTGGGTGAGCAGTTCTTC.

The chain is built from TRBV19 and TRBJ1-3; D possibly corresponds to TRBD1 (5 bases). The CDR3 covers 12 residues. Between the trimmed V and J ends, which lost 6 bases and 10 bases, there was a span of 13 bases. CDR1 and CDR2 (germline): LNHDA, SQIVND (reference sequence). The CDR3 region has the DNA TGTGCCAGTAGCAGCCAGTCAGGGACCATATATTTT. It yields the protein CASSSQSGTIYF. Using reference TRBV19 and TRBJ1-3 for the parts outside the CDR3, the full variable domain is DGGITQSPKYLFRKEGQNVTLSCEQNLNHDAMYWYRQDPGQGLRLIYYSQIVNDFQKGDIAEGYSVSREKKESFPLTVTSAQKNPTAFYLCASSSQSGTIYFGEGSWLTVV.

V usage is TRBV2 and J usage is TRBJ1-3; TRBD1 aligns across 7 bases. The CDR3 is 13 amino acids. The germline CDR1 and CDR2 sequences are SNHLY and FYNNEI. V trimming: 6 bases; J trimming: 6 bases; junction bases outside the gene matches: 5. CDR3 region: CASRQGTENTIYF. CDR3 coding DNA: TGTGCCAGCAGACAGGGGACTGAAAACACCATATATTTT. Variable domain in full (rest from reference TRBV2 and TRBJ1-3): EPEVTQTPSHQVTQMGQEVILRCVPISNHLYFYWYRQILGQKVEFLVSFYNNEISEKSEIFDDQFSVERPDGSNFTLKIRSTKLEDSAMYFCASRQGTENTIYFGEGSWLTVV.

This chain uses TRBV18 with TRBJ1-5; D perhaps matches TRBD1 (5 bases). CDR1 is KGHSH and CDR2 is LQKENI in the germline V gene. The length of the CDR3 is 17 residues. Between the trimmed V and J ends, which lost 6 bases and 2 bases, there was a span of 20 bases. For the CDR3, the DNA is TGTGCCAGCTCCCCTCTTCATGGGGGAGGAGGCAATCAGCCCCAGCATTTT. Translation: CASSPLHGGGGNQPQHF.

This chain joins TRBV19 and TRBJ2-1; TRBD2 aligns across 11 bases. CDR1 LNHDA and CDR2 SQIVND come from the germline V gene (reference sequence). V dropped 1 base and J dropped 6; count of bases not matched to a gene: 2. This CDR3 comprises 15 residues. The CDR3 reads CASSIASGGLNEQFF. For the CDR3, the DNA is TGTGCCAGTAGTATAGCTAGCGGGGGGCTCAATGAGCAGTTCTTC.

This clone was seen repeatedly, ten times or more. The chain uses TRBV27 and TRBJ1-2, with TRBD1 as a possible D gene (5 bases). This CDR3 contains 15 residues. Trimming cost V 2 bases and J 4 bases, with 14 bases left between them. CDR1 and CDR2 from the germline V gene are MNHEY and SMNVEV (reference sequence). The CDR3 coding sequence is TGTGCCAGCAGTTTAAAAGGGACGGGGGGCTATGGCTACACCTTC. Protein: CASSLKGTGGYGYTF.

The rearrangement links TRBV25-1 to TRBJ2-7, with TRBD1 matching 7 bases. This CDR3 is built from 14 residues. Germline assignment: CDR1 MGHDK and CDR2 SYGVNS. V was clipped by 6 bases and J by 2 bases; unmatched bases: 7. The CDR3 sequence is CASSASDRAYEQYF. CDR3 nucleotides: TGTGCCAGCAGCGCCAGTGACAGGGCCTACGAGCAGTACTTC.

This rearrangement joins TRBV15 to TRBJ1-2, with D maybe TRBD1 (5 bases). The CDR3 is 16 residues long. Trimming left V 2 bases short and J 5 bases short, with 18 bases between. From germline, CDR1 is LNHNV and CDR2 YYDKDF (reference sequence). The CDR3 DNA sequence: TGTGCCACCAGCAGACCTATGGGACTTCCATATTATGGCTACACCTTC. This encodes CATSRPMGLPYYGYTF.

The rearrangement uses TRBV5-1 and TRBJ2-3; D may be TRBD1 (5 bases). CDR1 SGHRS and CDR2 YFSETQ come from the germline V gene. Trimming stripped 0 bases from V and 6 bases from J, with 14 bases between. The CDR3 runs 15 residues. The CDR3 bases are TGCGCCAGCAGCTTGGACCCTGCGGCAGGGGATACGCAGTATTTT. Protein product: CASSLDPAAGDTQYF.

The chain is built from TRBV2 and TRBJ2-1; D remains ambiguous. Germline-derived CDR1 and CDR2 are SNHLY and FYNNEI. V was cut by 0 bases and J by 6 bases, with 9 bases left in between. This CDR3 comprises 14 residues. This chain's CDR3 is CASSEAPHSNEQFF. CDR3 sequence (DNA): TGTGCCAGCAGTGAAGCCCCGCATAGCAATGAGCAGTTCTTC.

The V gene is TRBV18, the J gene TRBJ1-1; 10 bases match TRBD1. V was clipped by 5 bases and J by 7 bases; unmatched bases: 10. Germline V gene data show CDR1 as KGHSH and CDR2 as LQKENI. The CDR3 totals 15 residues. CDR3 DNA: TGTGCCAGCTCAGGGACAGGGGCTAGCGTGAATGAAGCTTTCTTT. Translated: CASSGTGASVNEAFF.

CDR3 sequence reads: CASSEQGDSPLHF. The CDR3 nucleotides read TGTGCCAGCAGTGAACAGGGTGATTCACCCCTCCACTTT. The chain is built from TRBV6-4 and TRBJ1-6; D is possibly TRBD1 (6 bases). V lost 3 bases and J lost 8, with 8 bases in between. CDR1 MRHNA and CDR2 SNTAGT come from the germline V gene. The CDR3 has 13 amino acids.

This clone was observed a few times. The rearrangement uses TRBV3-1 (or the pseudogene TRBV3-2) and TRBJ1-1; D might be TRBD1 (6 bases). Trimming removed 6 bases from V and 1 base from J, with 6 bases in between. CDR1 and CDR2 from the germline V gene are LGHDT and YNNKEL (reference sequence). The CDR3 sequence is 12 residues long. CDR3 sequence (DNA): TGTGCCAGCAGGGACAGGAACACTGAAGCTTTCTTT. As protein: CASRDRNTEAFF.

The chain recombines TRBV5-1 with TRBJ2-7; 7 nucleotides line up with TRBD2. CDR1 and CDR2 (germline): SGHRS, YFSETQ. This CDR3 region has 14 residues. V lost 1 base, J lost 0 bases, and 1 base stayed unmatched. CDR3 sequence (DNA): TGCGCCAGCAGCTTGAGCGGGGTCTCCTACGAGCAGTACTTC. It codes for CASSLSGVSYEQYF.

The chain couples TRBV12-5 to TRBJ2-1, with 7 bases lining up with TRBD1. Germline assignment: CDR1 LGHNT and CDR2 FRNRAP. The V segment lost 7 bases and the J segment 8 bases; nucleotides outside the gene matches: 14. CDR3 length equals 15 residues. CDR3 region: CASATGMYLSDEQFF. The CDR3 nucleotides are TGTGCTAGTGCGACAGGGATGTATTTATCGGATGAGCAGTTCTTC.

The rearrangement joins TRBV7-2 to TRBJ1-2, with a possible D match to TRBD1 (6 bases). The V end lost 5 bases, the J end lost 7 bases, and 14 bases lay between the germline ends. Per the germline V gene, CDR1 is SGHTA and CDR2 is FQGNSA. There are 13 residues in the CDR3. CDR3 protein: CASSLGGTTGYTF. In nucleotides, the CDR3 is TGTGCCAGCAGCCTGGGGGGGACAACTGGCTACACCTTC. Full variable domain (rest looked up from reference TRBV7-2 and TRBJ1-2): GAGVSQSPSNKVTEKGKDVELRCDPISGHTALYWYRQSLGQGLEFLIYFQGNSAPDKSGLPSDRFSAERTGGSVSTLTIQRTQQEDSAVYLCASSLGGTTGYTFGSGTRLTVV.